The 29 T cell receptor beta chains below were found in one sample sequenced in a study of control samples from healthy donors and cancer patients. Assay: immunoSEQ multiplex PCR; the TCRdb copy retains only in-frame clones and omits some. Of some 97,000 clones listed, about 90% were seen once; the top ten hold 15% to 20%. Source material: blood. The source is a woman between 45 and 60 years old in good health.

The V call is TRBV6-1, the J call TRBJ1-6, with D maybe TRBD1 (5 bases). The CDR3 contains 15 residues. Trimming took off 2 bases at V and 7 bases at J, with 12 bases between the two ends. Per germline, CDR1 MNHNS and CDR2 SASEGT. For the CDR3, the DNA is TGTGCCAGCAGTGAACAAGGGACGGGAAATTCACCCCTCCACTTT. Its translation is CASSEQGTGNSPLHF.

Here the CDR3 reads CASSLAGTNYNEQFF. DNA for the CDR3: TGCGCCAGCAGCTTAGCCGGGACTAACTACAATGAGCAGTTCTTC. The rearrangement uses TRBV5-1 and TRBJ2-1, with 7 bases lining up with TRBD2. The V and J ends lost 2 bases and 3 bases, in that order; junction bases with no gene match: 5. Germline V gene data show CDR1 as SGHRS and CDR2 as YFSETQ. This CDR3 has 15 amino acids.

The CDR3 loop is CASSMGERGKLFF. CDR3 DNA: TGTGCCAGTAGTATGGGTGAACGGGGGAAACTGTTTTTT. The chain employs TRBV19 and TRBJ1-4, with D perhaps matching TRBD1 (5 bases). The CDR3 contains 13 residues. The ends were cut back, 3 bases at V and 11 bases at J, with 13 bases in the middle. The V gene's germline CDR1 is LNHDA and CDR2 SQIVND (reference sequence).

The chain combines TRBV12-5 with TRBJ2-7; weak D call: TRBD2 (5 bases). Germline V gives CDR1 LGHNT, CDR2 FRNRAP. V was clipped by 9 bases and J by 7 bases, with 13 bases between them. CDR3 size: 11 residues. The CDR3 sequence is CASGDVYEQYF. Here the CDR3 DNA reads TGTGCTAGCGGGGATGTTTATGAGCAGTACTTC.

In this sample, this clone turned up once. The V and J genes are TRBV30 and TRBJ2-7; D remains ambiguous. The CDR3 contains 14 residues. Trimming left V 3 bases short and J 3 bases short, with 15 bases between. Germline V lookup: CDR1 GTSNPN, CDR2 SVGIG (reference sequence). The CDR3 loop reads CAWSPTTRNYEQYF. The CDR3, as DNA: TGTGCCTGGAGCCCTACAACACGTAACTACGAGCAGTACTTC.

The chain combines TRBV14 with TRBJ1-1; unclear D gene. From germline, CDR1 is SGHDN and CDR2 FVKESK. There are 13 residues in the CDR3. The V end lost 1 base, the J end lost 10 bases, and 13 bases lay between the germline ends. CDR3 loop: CASSQGQASGAFF. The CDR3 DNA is TGTGCCAGCAGCCAAGGCCAGGCTAGTGGAGCTTTCTTT.

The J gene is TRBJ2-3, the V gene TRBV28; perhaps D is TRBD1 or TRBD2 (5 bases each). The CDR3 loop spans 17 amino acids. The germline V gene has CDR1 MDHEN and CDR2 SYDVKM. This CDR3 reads CTLKRDGRSRYTDTQYF. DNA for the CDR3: TGTACCCTCAAGAGGGACGGACGGTCCCGTTACACAGATACGCAGTATTTT. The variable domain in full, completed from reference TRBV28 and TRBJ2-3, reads DVKVTQSSRYLVKRTGEKVFLECVQDMDHENMFWYRQDPGLGLRLIYFSYDVKMKEKGDIPEGYSVSREKKERFSLILESASTNQTSMYLCTLKRDGRSRYTDTQYFGPGTRLTVL.

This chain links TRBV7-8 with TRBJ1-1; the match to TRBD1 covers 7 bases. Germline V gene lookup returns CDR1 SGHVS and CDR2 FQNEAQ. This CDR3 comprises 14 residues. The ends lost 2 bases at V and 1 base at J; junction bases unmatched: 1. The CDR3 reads CASSLWTGNTEAFF. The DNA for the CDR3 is TGTGCCAGCAGCTTATGGACAGGGAACACTGAAGCTTTCTTT.

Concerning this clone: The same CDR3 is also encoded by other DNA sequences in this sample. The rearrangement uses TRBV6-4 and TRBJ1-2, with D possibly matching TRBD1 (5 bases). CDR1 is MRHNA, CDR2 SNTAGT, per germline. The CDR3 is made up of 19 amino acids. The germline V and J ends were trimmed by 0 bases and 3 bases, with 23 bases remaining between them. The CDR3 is CASSDSRFGGSQGHYGYTF. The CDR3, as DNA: TGTGCCAGCAGTGACTCGAGGTTCGGCGGGAGCCAGGGCCACTATGGCTACACCTTC.

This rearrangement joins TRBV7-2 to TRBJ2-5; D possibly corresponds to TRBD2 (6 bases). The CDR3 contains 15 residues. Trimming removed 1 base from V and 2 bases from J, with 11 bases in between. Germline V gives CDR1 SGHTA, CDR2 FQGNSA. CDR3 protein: CASSLGGVVQETQYF. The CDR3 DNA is TGTGCCAGCAGCTTAGGGGGGGTGGTACAAGAGACCCAGTACTTC.

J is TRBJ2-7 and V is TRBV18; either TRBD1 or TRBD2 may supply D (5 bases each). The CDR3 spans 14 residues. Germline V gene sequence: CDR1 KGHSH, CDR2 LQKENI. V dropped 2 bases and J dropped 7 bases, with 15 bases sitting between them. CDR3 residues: CASSPDQGEGEQYV. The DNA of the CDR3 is TGTGCCAGCTCACCAGATCAGGGAGAGGGTGAGCAGTACGTC.

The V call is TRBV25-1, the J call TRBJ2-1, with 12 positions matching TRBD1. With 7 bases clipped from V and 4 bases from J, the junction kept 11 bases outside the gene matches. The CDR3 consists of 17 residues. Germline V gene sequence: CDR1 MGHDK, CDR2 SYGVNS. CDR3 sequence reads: CASTPGQGAVRYNEQFF. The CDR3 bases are TGTGCCAGCACGCCGGGACAGGGGGCGGTTCGATACAATGAGCAGTTCTTC.

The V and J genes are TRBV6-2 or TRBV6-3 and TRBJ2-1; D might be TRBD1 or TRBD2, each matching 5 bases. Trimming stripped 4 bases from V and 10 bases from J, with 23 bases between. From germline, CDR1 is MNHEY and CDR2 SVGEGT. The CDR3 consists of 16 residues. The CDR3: CASSSPIRDPIREQFF. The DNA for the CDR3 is TGTGCCAGCAGTTCCCCAATTCGGGACCCTATCCGCGAGCAGTTCTTC.

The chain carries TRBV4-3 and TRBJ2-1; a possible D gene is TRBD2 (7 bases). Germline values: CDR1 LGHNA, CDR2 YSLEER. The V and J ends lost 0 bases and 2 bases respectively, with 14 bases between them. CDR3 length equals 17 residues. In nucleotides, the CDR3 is TGCGCCAGCAGCCAAGATGGGGGGCTAGCGGCCTACAATGAGCAGTTCTTC. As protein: CASSQDGGLAAYNEQFF.

The DNA of the CDR3 is TGTGCCAGCTCACCCGGGAGAGATCGCACCGAGACCCAGTACTTC. It encodes CASSPGRDRTETQYF. The chain couples TRBV18 to TRBJ2-5; D is possibly TRBD2 (6 bases). Germline-derived CDR1 and CDR2 are KGHSH and LQKENI. The CDR3 extends over 15 amino acids. With 3 bases removed from V and 5 bases from J, the gap between germline ends came to 16 bases.

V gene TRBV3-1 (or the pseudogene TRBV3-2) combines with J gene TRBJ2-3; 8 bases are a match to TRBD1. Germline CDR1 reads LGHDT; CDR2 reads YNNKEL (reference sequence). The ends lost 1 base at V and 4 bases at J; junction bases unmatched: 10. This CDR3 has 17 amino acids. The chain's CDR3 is CASSQGDRGWGPDTQYF. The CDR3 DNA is TGTGCCAGCAGCCAAGGAGACAGGGGTTGGGGCCCAGATACGCAGTATTTT.

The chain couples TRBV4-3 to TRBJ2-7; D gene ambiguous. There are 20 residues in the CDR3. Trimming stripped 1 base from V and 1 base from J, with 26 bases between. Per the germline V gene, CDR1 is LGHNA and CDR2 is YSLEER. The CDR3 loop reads CASSQGDFGCRPPDSYEQYV. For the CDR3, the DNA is TGCGCCAGCAGCCAAGGGGATTTTGGGTGCCGCCCGCCCGATTCCTACGAGCAGTACGTC.

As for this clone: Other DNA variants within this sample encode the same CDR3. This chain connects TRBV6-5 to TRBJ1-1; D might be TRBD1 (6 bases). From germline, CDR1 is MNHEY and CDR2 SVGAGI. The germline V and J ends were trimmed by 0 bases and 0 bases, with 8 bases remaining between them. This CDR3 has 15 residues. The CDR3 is CASSYSRGVNTEAFF. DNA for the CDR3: TGTGCCAGCAGTTACTCGAGGGGGGTGAACACTGAAGCTTTCTTT.

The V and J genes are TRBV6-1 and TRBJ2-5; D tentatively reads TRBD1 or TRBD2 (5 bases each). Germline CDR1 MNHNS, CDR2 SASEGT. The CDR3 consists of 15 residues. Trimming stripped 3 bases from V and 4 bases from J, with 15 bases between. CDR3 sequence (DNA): TGTGCCAGCAGTGATGGGGTCGGGGCCCGAGAGACCCAGTACTTC. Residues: CASSDGVGARETQYF.

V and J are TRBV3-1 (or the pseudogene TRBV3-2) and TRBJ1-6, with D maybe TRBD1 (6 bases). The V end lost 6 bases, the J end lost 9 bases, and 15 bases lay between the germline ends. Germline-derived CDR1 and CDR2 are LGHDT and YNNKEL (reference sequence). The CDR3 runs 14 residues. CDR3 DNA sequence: TGTGCCAGCAGACTACAGGGTGTCGGTTCACCCCTCCACTTT. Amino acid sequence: CASRLQGVGSPLHF.

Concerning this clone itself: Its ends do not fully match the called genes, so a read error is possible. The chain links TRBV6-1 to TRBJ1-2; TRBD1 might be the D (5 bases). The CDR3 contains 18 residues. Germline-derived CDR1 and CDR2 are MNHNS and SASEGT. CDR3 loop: CASSEAGQGRGPNYGYTF. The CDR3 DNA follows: TGTGCCAGCAGTGAAGCCGGACAAGGGCGAGGCCCTAATTATGGCTACACCTTC.

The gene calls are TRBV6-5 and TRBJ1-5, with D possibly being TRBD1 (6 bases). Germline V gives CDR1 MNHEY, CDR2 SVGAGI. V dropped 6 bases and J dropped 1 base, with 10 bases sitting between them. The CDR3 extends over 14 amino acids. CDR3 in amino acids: CASSGQGSNQPQHF. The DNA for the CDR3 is TGTGCCAGCAGCGGGCAGGGGAGCAATCAGCCCCAGCATTTT.

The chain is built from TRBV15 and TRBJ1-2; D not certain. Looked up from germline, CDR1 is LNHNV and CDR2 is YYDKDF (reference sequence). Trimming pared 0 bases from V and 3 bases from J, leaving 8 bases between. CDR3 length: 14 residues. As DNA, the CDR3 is TGTGCCACCAGCAGAGACGACATCTACTATGGCTACACCTTC. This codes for CATSRDDIYYGYTF. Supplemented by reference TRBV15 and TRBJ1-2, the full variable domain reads DAMVIQNPRYQVTQFGKPVTLSCSQTLNHNVMYWYQQKSSQAPKLLFHYYDKDFNNEADTPDNFQSRRPNTSFCFLDIRSPGLGDTAMYLCATSRDDIYYGYTFGSGTRLTVV.

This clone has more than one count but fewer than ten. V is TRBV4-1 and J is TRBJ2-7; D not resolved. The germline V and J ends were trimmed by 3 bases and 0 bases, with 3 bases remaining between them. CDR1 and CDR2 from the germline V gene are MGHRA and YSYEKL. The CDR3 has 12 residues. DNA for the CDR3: TGCGCCAGCAGCCAGCCCTCCTACGAGCAGTACTTC. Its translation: CASSQPSYEQYF.

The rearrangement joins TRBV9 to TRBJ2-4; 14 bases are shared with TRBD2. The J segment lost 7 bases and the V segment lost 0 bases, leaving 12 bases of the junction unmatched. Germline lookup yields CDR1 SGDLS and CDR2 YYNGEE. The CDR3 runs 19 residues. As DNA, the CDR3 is TGTGCCAGCAGCGTAGAGGGACTAGCGGGAGATCCGGCGAGGAACATTCAGTACTTC. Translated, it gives CASSVEGLAGDPARNIQYF.

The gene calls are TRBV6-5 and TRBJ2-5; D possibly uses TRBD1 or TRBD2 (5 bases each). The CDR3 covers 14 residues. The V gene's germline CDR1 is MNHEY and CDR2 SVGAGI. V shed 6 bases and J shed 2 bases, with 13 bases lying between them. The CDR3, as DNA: TGTGCCAGCAGGGGGACGGTGAATCAAGAGACCCAGTACTTC. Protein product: CASRGTVNQETQYF.

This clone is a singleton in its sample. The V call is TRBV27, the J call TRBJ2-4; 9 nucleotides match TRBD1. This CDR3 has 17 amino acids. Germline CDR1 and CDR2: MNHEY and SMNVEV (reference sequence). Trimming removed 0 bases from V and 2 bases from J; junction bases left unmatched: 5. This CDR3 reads CASSLSGTGWTKNIQYF. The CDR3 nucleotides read TGTGCCAGCAGTTTATCCGGGACAGGGTGGACCAAAAACATTCAGTACTTC.

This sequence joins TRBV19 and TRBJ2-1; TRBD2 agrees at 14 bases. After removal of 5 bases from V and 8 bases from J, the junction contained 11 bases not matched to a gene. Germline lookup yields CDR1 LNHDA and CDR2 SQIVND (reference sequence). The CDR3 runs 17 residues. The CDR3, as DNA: TGTGCCAGTAGTCCCATCCCCGCGACTAGCGGGAGGGATGAGCAGTTCTTC. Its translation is CASSPIPATSGRDEQFF.

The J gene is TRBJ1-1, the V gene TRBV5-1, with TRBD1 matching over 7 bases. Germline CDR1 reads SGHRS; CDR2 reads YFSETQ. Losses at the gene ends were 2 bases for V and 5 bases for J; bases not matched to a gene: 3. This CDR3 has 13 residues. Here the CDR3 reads CASSFYRGTEAFF. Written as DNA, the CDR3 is TGCGCCAGCAGCTTTTACAGGGGAACTGAAGCTTTCTTT.